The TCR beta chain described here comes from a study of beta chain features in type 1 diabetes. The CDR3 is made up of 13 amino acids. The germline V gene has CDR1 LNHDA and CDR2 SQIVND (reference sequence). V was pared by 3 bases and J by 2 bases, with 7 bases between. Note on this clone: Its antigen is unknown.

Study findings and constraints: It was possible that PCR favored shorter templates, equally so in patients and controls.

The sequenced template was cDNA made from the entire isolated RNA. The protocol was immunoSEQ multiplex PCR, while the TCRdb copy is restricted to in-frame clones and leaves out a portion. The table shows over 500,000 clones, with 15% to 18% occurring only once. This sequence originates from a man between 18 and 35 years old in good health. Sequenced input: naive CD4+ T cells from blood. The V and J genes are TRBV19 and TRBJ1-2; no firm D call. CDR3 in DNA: TGTGCCAGTAGTATTGACGGAAACTATGGCTACACCTTC. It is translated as CASSIDGNYGYTF.